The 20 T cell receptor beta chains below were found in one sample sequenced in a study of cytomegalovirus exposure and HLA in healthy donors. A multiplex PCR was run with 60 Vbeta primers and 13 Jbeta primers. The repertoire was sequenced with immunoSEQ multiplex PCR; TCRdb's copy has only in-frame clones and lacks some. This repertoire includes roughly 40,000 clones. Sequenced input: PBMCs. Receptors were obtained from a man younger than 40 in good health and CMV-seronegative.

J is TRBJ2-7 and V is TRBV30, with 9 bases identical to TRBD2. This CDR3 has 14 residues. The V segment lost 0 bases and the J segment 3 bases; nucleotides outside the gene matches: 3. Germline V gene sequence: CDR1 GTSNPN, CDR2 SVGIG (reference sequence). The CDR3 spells CAWSVRLADYEQYF. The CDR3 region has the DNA TGTGCCTGGAGTGTACGACTAGCGGACTACGAGCAGTACTTC.

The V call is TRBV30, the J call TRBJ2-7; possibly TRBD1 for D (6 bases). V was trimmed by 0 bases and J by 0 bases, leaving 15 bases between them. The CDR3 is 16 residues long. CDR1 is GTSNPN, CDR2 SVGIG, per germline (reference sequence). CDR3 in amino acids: CAWSVGIGDTSYEQYF. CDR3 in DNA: TGTGCCTGGAGTGTAGGGATCGGGGACACCTCCTACGAGCAGTACTTC.

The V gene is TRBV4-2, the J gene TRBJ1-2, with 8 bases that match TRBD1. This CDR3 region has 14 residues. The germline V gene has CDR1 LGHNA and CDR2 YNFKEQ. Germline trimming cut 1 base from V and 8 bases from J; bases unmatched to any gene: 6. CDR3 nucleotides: TGTGCCAGCAGCCAAGTAACGGGGACAGGAGGCTACACCTTC. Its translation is CASSQVTGTGGYTF.

In DNA form, the CDR3 reads TGTGCCAGCAGCCACCCAGGACTAGCGGGAGACTTCAACGAGCAGTACTTC. It is translated as CASSHPGLAGDFNEQYF. The genes are TRBV7-9 and TRBJ2-7; 13 bases line up with TRBD2. This CDR3 region has 17 residues. V shed 5 bases and J 5 bases; nucleotides not matched to a gene: 12. Germline V gene data show CDR1 as SEHNR and CDR2 as FQNEAQ (reference sequence).

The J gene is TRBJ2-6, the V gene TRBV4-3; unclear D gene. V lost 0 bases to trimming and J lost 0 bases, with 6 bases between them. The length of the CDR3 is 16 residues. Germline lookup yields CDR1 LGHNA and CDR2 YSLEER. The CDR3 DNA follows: TGCGCCAGCAGCCAAGATACCAGCTCTGGGGCCAACGTCCTGACTTTC. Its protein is CASSQDTSSGANVLTF.

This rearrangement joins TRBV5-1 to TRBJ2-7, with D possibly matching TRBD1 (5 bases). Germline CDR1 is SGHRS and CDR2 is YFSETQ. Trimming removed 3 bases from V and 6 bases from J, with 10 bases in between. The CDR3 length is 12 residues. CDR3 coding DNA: TGCGCCAGCAGCTCGGATAGGGGCGAGCAGTACTTC. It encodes CASSSDRGEQYF.

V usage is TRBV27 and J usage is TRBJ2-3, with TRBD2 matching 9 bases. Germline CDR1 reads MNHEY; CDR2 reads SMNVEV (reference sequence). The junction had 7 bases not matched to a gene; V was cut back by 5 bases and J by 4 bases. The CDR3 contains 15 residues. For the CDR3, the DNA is TGTGCCAGCAGTGTTAGCGGGAGAGGTGCAGATACGCAGTATTTT. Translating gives CASSVSGRGADTQYF.

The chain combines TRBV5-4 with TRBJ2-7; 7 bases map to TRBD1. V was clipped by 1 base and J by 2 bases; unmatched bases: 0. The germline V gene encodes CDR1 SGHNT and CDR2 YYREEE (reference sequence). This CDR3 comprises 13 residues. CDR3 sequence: CASSLTGAYEQYF. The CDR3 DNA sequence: TGTGCCAGCAGCTTGACAGGGGCCTACGAGCAGTACTTC.

As DNA, the CDR3 is TGTGCCAGCAGCCAAGAAGCGAGCGGGAGGGCCGACGGGGAGCTGTTTTTT. It yields the protein CASSQEASGRADGELFF. This chain connects TRBV4-2 to TRBJ2-2, with 10 bases that match TRBD2. Trimming cost V 0 bases and J 7 bases; bases outside gene matches: 8. The CDR3 has 17 amino acids. Germline V gives CDR1 LGHNA, CDR2 YNFKEQ.

The CDR3 coding sequence is TGTGCCAGCAGAGGAGGCCTCCCTGGGGATGAGCAGTTCTTC. Translation gives CASRGGLPGDEQFF. The chain joins TRBV7-9 to TRBJ2-1; D is perhaps TRBD2 (5 bases). CDR1 and CDR2 from the germline V gene are SEHNR and FQNEAQ (reference sequence). There are 14 residues in the CDR3. Trimming left V 6 bases short and J 8 bases short, with 17 bases between.

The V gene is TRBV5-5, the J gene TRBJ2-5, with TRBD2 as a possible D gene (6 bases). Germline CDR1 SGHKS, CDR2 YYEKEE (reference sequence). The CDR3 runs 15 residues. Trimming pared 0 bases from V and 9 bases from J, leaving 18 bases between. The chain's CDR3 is CASSLESSGSLAQYF. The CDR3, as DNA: TGTGCCAGCAGCTTGGAGAGTAGCGGTTCGTTGGCCCAGTACTTC.

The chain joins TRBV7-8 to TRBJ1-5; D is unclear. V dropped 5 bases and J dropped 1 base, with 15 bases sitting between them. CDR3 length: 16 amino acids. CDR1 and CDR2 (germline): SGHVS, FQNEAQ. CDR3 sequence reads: CASSRSGGLSNQPQHF. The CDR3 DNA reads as TGTGCCAGCAGCCGGTCAGGAGGGTTGAGCAATCAGCCCCAGCATTTT.

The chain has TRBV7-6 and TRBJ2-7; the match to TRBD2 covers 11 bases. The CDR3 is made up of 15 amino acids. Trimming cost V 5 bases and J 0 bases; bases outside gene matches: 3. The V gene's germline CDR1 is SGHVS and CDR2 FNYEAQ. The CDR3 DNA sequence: TGTGCCAGCAGCCCCCTAGCGGGAGGCTCCTACGAGCAGTACTTC. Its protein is CASSPLAGGSYEQYF.

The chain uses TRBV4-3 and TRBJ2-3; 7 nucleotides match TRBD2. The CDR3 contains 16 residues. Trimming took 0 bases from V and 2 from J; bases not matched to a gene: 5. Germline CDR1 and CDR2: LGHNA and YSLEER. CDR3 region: CASSQDRLAVTDTQYF. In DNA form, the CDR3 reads TGCGCCAGCAGCCAAGATCGTCTAGCGGTCACAGATACGCAGTATTTT.

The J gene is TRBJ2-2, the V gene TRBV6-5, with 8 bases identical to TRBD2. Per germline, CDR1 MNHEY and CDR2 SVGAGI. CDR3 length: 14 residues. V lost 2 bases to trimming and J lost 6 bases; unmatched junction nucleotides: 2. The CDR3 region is CASSYVGGAGELFF. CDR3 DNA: TGTGCCAGCAGTTACGTCGGGGGGGCCGGGGAGCTGTTTTTT.

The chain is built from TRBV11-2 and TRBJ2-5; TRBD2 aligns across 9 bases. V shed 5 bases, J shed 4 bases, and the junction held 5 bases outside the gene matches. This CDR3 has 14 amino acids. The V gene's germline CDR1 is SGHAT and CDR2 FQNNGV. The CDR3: CASSIAGVGETQYF. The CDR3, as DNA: TGTGCCAGCAGCATAGCGGGAGTTGGAGAGACCCAGTACTTC.

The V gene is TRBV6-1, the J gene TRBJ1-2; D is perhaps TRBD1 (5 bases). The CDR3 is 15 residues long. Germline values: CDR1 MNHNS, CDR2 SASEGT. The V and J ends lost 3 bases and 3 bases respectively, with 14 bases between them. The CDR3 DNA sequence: TGTGCCAGCAGTGAGGGGGGGTTGGGCGACTATGGCTACACCTTC. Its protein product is CASSEGGLGDYGYTF.

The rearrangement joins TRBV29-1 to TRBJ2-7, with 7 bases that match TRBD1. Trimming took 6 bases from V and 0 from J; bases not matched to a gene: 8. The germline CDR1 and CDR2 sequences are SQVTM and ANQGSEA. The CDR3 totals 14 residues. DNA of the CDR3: TGCAGCGTCGCAAGGACAGGTAGCTCCTACGAGCAGTACTTC. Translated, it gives CSVARTGSSYEQYF.

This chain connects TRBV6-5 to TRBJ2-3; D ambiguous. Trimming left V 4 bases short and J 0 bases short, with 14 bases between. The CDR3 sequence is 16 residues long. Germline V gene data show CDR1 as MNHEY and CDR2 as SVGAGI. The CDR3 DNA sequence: TGTGCCAGCAGTTCCTTCGGAGTGTCTAGCACAGATACGCAGTATTTT. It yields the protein CASSSFGVSSTDTQYF.

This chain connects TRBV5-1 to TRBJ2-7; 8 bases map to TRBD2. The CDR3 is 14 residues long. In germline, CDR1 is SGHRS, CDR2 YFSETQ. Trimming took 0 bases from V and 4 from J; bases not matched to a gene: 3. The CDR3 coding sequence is TGCGCCAGCAGCTTGGGCAGCGGGAGATACGAGCAGTACTTC. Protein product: CASSLGSGRYEQYF. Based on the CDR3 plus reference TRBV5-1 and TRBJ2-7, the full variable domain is KAGVTQTPRYLIKTRGQQVTLSCSPISGHRSVSWYQQTPGQGLQFLFEYFSETQRNKGNFPGRFSGRQFSNSRSEMNVSTLELGDSALYLCASSLGSGRYEQYFGPGTRLTVT.